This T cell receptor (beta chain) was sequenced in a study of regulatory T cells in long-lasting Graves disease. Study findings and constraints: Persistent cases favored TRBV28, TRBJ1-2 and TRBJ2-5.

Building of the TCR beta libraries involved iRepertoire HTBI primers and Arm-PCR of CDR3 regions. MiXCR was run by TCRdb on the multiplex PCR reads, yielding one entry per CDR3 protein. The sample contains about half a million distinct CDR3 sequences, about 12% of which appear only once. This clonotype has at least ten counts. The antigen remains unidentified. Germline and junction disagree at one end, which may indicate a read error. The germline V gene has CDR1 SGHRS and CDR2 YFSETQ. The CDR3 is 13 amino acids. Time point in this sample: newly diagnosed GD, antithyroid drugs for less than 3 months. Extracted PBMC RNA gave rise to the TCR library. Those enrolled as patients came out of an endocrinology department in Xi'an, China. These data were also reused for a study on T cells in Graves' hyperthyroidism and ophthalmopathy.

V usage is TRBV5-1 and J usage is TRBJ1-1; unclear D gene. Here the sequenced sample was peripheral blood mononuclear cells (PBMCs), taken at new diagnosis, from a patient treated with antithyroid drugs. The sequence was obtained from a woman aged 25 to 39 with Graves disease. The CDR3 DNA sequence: TGTGCCAGCAGCTTAACCCCTAACACTGAAGCTTTCTTT. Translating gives CASSLTPNTEAFF.